This T cell receptor (beta chain) was captured in a study of tumor-infiltrating lymphocytes in localized non-small cell lung cancer. Study background: Several tumor histologies, both smoking statuses, and some post-neoadjuvant chemotherapy samples were included. Study results and caveats: T-cell fraction did not differ between immunotypes IM1 and IM2. Technical variation could not be separated from intratumor heterogeneity here. Not all patients were TCR sequenced, owing to tissue quantity.

The germline gives CDR1 LGHNA, CDR2 YNFKEQ. The length of the CDR3 is 15 residues. V shed 5 bases, J shed 3 bases, and the junction held 6 bases outside the gene matches. This clone has just one count. Its antigen is currently unknown. Data came from immunoSEQ multiplex PCR; TCRdb stores just in-frame clones and leaves some out. In the table there are 8,000 to 9,500 clones, 79% of which are singletons. The specimen was uninvolved lung tissue not adjacent to the tumor. This chain connects TRBV4-2 to TRBJ2-2; 7 bases fit TRBD2. The TCR sequence derives from a human donor with non-small cell lung cancer. The CDR3 here is CASSVTSVDTGELFF. The CDR3 nucleotides read TGTGCCAGCAGCGTAACTAGCGTTGACACCGGGGAGCTGTTTTTT.